The rows below give T cell receptor beta chains drawn from one sample of a study of blood T cell repertoires in COVID-19. Profiling relied on immunoSEQ multiplex PCR, and the TCRdb table lists in-frame clones only, not all of them. The sample consists of tens of thousands of clones, roughly nine tenths of them appearing once. Specimen: peripheral blood. The receptors derive from a woman aged 60 to 75 with COVID-19, enrolled during active disease. Both conserved end residues are part of each CDR3. The D gene is left open where the match is weak. Rows may omit the clone size; those that give it use once, few, many or a size class.

>TRBD1|.|TRBJ1-6|TRBV19
TGTGCCAGTAGCCCTGAACAGGGGGGTTCACCCCTCCACTTT
CASSPEQGGSPLHF
>TRBD1|.|TRBJ2-3|TRBV29-1
TGCAGCGTCCATCTGGGACAGATCACAGATACGCAGTATTTT
CSVHLGQITDTQYF
>.|.|TRBJ1-6|TRBV30
TGTGCCTGGGAGAGCTCCTATAATTCACCCCTCCACTTT
CAWESSYNSPLHF
>TRBD1|.|TRBJ2-7|TRBV18
TGTGCCAGCTCACCCCGGGGACAGGGACTCTCCTACGAGCAGTACTTC
CASSPRGQGLSYEQYF
>TRBD1|.|TRBJ1-1|TRBV10-3
TGTGCCATCAGGGATGGACAGGCTGACCCTGAAGCTTTCTTT
CAIRDGQADPEAFF
>.|.|TRBJ1-2|TRBV18
TGTGCCAGCTCAATCGGGGAGAAGAACTATGGCTACACCTTC
CASSIGEKNYGYTF
>.|.|TRBJ2-3|TRBV24-1
TGTGCCACCAGTGCCGCGGAACCCACAGATACGCAGTATTTT
CATSAAEPTDTQYF
>.|.|TRBJ2-6|TRBV28
TGTGCCAGCCGAGGGAGCCCTGGGGCCAACGTCCTGACTTTC
CASRGSPGANVLTF
>.|.|TRBJ2-1|TRBV6-4
TGTGCCAGCAGTGACGGTTCGCTAGAGTACAATGAGCAGTTCTTC
CASSDGSLEYNEQFF
>.|.|TRBJ2-7|TRBV9
TGTGCCAGCAGCCCGGTGTTGGGGGACACCTCCTACGAGCAGTACTTC
CASSPVLGDTSYEQYF
>.|.|TRBJ1-5|TRBV24-1
TGTGCCACCAGTGATTTGTCAGGGGATCAGCCCCAGCATTTT
CATSDLSGDQPQHF
>TRBD2|.|TRBJ2-7|TRBV6-2/TRBV6-3
TGTGCCAGCAGTTTCACCCCAACTAGCGGTACTTCTTACGAGCAGTACTTC
CASSFTPTSGTSYEQYF
>TRBD1|.|TRBJ1-1|TRBV6-5
TGTGCCACCACAAGACAGGGCCTCACTGAAGCTTTCTTT
CATTRQGLTEAFF
>TRBD2|.|TRBJ2-7|TRBV6-2/TRBV6-3
TGTGCCAGCAGTTATTACAGACTAGCGGGAAGGAACGAGCAGTACTTC
CASSYYRLAGRNEQYF
>.|.|TRBJ2-7|TRBV30
TGTGCCTGGAGACGGGACTCCCCAGGGGAGCAGTACTTC
CAWRRDSPGEQYF
>.|.|TRBJ2-7|TRBV19
TGTGCCACTACGACAAGGGGCTACGAGCAGTACTTC
CATTTRGYEQYF
>TRBD1|once|TRBJ2-2|TRBV6-6
TGTGCCAGCACCCCGGACAGGACGAACACCGGGGAGCTGTTTTTT
CASTPDRTNTGELFF
>.|.|TRBJ2-7|TRBV11-3
TGTGCCAGCAGCTTGTACAGGGACGAGCAGTACTTC
CASSLYRDEQYF
>TRBD1|.|TRBJ1-5|TRBV19
TGTGCCAGTAGTGAATTTGCGACAGGGTTGGTGGTCAGCAATCAGCCCCAGCATTTT
CASSEFATGLVVSNQPQHF
>TRBD2|.|TRBJ2-7|TRBV28
TGTGCCACCACACCCGGGGGGACGTTCTACGAGCAGTACTTC
CATTPGGTFYEQYF
>.|.|TRBJ2-7|TRBV14
TGTGCCAGCAGCCGGGCGTTCTCCTACGAGCAGTACTTC
CASSRAFSYEQYF
>.|.|TRBJ1-1|TRBV19
TGTGCCTGCGACACGAACACTGAAGCTTTCTTT
CACDTNTEAFF
>.|.|TRBJ1-2|TRBV7-3
TGTGCCAGCAGCTTAAATCGGGGGTATGGCTACACCTTC
CASSLNRGYGYTF
>TRBD1|.|TRBJ1-1|TRBV14
TGTGCCAGCAGCCAAGATGGAGGGGGCGCGAACACTGAAGCTTTCTTT
CASSQDGGGANTEAFF
>.|once|TRBJ2-5|TRBV7-9
TGTGCCAGCAGCTCGACATGGGAGACCCAGTACTTC
CASSSTWETQYF
>TRBD1|.|TRBJ1-1|TRBV28
TGTGCCAGCAGTTTCAGGGGGCCGGGGATGGAAGCTTTCTTT
CASSFRGPGMEAFF
>TRBD1|.|TRBJ2-5|TRBV24-1
TGTGCCACCGGGGGTCGCTCAGGGGGCCGAACTAGCCAAGAGACCCAGTACTTC
CATGGRSGGRTSQETQYF
>TRBD1|.|TRBJ1-4|TRBV5-1
TGCGCCAGCAGCTCCGGGACAGTCTACGAAAAACTGTTTTTT
CASSSGTVYEKLFF